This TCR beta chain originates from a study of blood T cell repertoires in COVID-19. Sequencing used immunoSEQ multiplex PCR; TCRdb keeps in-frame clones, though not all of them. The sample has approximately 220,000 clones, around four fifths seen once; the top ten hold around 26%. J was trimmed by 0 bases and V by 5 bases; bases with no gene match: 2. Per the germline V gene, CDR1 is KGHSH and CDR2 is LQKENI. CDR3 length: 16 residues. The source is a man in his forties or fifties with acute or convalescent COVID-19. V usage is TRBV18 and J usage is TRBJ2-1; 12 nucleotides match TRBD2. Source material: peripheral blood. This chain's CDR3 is CASSMGLAGSYNEQFF. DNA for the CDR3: TGTGCCAGCTCAATGGGACTAGCGGGCTCCTACAATGAGCAGTTCTTC.